This T cell receptor (beta chain) was sequenced during a study of spatial heterogeneity in lung cancer. Study in general: Raw-read counts averaged over ten per unique TCR and UMI combination.

TCR cDNA molecules each carried a unique molecular identifier. TCRdb recomputed calls from the 5' RACE reads with MiXCR, one row per CDR3 protein. Of some 100,000 distinct CDR3 sequences listed, approximately 12% were seen once; the top ten hold about 41%. With respect to this clonotype: Its antigen is unknown.

The time point is: sample taken at primary tumor resection. In each case, whole RNA from tumor, nontumor lung or frozen PBMC was sequenced unsorted. Untreated early-stage non-small cell lung cancer patients, some 70 in total, were the donors. Study-level points and caveats: Detection of ubiquitous tumor TCRs in blood was higher at resection than follow-up.

The germline V gene has CDR1 SGHAT and CDR2 FQNNGV. J lost 2 bases, V lost 5 bases, and 5 bases had no gene match. The CDR3 spans 14 residues. This chain joins TRBV11-2 and TRBJ2-7, with 8 bases that match TRBD1. The input for sequencing was PBMCs, taken at surgery. The TCR originated in a male donor with early-stage non-small cell lung cancer. The CDR3 nucleotides are TGTGCCAGCAGCCCCCGGACAGGGCCCTACGAGCAGTACTTC. It specifies CASSPRTGPYEQYF.